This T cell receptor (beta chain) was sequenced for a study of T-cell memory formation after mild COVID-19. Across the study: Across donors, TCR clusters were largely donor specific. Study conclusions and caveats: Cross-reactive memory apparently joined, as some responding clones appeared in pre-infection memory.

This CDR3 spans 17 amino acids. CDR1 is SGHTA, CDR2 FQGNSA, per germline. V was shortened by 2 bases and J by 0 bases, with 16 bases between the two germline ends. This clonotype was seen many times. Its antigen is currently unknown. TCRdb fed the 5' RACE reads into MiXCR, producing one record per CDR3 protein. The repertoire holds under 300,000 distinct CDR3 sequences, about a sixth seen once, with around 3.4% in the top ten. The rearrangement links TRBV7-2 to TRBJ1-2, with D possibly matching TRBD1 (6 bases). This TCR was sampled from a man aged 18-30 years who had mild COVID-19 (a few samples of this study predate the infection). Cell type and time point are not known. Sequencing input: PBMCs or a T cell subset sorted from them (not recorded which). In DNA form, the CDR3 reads TGTGCCAGCAGCTTACGTATCCGACAGGCGACTAACTATGGCTACACCTTC. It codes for CASSLRIRQATNYGYTF.